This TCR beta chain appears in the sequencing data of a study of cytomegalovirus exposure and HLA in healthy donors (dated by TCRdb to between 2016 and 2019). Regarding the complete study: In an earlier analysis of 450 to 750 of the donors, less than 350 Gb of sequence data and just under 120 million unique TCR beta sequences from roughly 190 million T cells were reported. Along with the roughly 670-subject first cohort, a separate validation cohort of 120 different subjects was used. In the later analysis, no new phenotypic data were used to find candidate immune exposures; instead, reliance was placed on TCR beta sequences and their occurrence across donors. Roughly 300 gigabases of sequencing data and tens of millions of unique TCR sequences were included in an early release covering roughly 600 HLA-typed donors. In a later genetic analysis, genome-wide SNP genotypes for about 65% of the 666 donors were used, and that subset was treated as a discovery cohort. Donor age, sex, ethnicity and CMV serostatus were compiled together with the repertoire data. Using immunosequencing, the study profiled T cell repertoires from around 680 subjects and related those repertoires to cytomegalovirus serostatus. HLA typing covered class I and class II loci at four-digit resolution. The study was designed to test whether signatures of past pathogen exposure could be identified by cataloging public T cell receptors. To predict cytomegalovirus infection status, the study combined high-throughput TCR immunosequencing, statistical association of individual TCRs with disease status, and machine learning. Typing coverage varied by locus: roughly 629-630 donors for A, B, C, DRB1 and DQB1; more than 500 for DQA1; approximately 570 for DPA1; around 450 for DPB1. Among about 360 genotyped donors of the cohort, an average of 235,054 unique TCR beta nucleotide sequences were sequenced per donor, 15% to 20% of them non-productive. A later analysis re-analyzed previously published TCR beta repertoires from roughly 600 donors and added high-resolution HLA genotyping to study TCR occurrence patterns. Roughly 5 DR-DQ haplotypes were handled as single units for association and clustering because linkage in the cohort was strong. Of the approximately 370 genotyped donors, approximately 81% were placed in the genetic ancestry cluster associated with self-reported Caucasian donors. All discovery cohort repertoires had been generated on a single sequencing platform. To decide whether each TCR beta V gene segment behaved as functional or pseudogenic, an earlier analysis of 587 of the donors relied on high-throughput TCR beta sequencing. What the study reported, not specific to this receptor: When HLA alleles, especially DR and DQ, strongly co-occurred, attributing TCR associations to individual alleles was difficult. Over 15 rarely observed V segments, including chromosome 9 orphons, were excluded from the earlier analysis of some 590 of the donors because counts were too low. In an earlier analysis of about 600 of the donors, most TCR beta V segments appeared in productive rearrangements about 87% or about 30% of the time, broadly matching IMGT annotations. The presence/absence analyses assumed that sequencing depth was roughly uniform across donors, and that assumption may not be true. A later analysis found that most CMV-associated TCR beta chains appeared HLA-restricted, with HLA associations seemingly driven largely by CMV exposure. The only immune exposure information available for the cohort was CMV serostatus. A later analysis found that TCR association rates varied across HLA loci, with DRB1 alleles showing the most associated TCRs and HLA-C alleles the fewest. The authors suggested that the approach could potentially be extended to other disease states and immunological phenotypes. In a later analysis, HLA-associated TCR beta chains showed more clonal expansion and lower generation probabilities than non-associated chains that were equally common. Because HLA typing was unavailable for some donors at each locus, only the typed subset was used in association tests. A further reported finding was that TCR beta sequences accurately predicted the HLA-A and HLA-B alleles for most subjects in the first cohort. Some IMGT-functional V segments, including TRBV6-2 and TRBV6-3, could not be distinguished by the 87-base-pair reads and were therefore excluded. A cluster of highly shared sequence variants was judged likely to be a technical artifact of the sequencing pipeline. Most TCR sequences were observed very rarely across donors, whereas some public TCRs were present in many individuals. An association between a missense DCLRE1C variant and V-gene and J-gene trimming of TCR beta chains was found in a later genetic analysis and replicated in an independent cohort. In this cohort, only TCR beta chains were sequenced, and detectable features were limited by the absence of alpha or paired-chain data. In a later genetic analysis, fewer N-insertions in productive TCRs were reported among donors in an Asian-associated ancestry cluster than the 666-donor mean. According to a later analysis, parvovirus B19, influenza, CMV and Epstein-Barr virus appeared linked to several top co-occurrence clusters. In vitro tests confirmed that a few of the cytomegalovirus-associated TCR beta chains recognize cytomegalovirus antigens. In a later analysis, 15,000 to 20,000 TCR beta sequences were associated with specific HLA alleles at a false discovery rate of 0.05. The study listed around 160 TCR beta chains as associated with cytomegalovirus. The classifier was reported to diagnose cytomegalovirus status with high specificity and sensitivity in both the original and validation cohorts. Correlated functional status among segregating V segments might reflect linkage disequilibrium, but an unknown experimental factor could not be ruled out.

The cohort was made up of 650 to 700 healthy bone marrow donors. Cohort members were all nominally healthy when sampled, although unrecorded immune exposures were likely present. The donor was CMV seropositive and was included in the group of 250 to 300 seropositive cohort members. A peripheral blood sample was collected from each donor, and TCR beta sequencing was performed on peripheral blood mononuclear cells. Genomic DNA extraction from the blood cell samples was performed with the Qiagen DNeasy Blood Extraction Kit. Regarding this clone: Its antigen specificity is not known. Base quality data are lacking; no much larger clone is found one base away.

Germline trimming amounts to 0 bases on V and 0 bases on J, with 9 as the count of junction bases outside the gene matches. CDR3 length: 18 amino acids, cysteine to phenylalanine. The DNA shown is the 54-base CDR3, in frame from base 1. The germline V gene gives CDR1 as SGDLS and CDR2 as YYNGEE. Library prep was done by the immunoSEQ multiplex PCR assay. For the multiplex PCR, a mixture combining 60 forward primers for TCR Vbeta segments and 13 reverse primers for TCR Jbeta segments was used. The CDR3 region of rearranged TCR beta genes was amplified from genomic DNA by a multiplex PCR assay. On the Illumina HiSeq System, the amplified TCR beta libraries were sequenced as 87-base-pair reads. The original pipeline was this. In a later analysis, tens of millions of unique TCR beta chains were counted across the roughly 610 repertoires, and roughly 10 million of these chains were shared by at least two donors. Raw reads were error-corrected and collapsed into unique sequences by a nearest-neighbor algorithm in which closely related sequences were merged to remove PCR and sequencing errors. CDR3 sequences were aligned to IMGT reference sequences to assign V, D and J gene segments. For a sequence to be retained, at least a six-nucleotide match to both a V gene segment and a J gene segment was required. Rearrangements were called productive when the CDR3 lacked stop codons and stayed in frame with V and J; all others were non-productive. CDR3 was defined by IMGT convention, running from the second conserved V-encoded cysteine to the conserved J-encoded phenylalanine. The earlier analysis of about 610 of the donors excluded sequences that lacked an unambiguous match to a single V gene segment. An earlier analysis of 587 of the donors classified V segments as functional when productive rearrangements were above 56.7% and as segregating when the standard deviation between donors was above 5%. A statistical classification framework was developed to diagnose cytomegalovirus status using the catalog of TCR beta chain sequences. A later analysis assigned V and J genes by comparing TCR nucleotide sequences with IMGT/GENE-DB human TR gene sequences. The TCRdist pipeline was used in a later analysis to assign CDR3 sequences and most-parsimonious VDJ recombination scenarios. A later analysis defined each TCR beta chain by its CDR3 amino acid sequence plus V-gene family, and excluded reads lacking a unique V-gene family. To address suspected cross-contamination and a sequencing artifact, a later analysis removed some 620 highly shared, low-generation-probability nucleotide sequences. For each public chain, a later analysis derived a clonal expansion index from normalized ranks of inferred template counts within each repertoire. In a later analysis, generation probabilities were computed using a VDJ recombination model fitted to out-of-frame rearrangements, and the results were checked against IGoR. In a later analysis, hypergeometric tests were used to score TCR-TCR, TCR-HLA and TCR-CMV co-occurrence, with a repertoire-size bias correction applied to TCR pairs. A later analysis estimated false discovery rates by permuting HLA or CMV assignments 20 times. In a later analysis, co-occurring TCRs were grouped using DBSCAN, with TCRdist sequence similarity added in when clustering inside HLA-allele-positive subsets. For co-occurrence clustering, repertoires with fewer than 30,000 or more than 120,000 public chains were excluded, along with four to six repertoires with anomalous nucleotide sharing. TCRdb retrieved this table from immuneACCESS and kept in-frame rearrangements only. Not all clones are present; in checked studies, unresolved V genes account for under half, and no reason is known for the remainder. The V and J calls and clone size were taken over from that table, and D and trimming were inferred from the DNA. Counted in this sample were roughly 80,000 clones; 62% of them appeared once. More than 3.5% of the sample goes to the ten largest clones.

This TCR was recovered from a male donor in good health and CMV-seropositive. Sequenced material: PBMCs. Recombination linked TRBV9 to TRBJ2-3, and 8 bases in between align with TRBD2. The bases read TGTGCCAGCAGCGTAGGAATAGCGGGGCAGTCTAGCACAGATACGCAGTATTTT. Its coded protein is CASSVGIAGQSSTDTQYF.